Presented here are 20 T cell receptor beta chains from one specimen sequenced in a study of cytomegalovirus exposure and HLA in healthy donors. It was with 60 Vbeta and 13 Jbeta primers that the PCR ran. TCRdb keeps only in-frame clones here, not all; method: immunoSEQ multiplex PCR. The sample gives about 70,000 clones, 80% to 90% of which show up once; 9% to 14% is in the top ten. Input material: PBMCs. These receptors were collected from a woman aged 25 to 45 in good health and CMV-seropositive.

V and J are TRBV7-8 and TRBJ2-5, with D perhaps matching TRBD2 (5 bases). This CDR3 is 13 amino acids long. V gave up 5 bases and J gave up 7 bases, with 14 bases separating them. Looked up from germline, CDR1 is SGHVS and CDR2 is FQNEAQ. The CDR3 nucleotides are TGTGCCAGCAGCCCCCGGGCCGAGGGGACCCAGTACTTC. This codes for CASSPRAEGTQYF.

This chain joins TRBV19 and TRBJ2-1, with TRBD2 as a possible D gene (6 bases). The CDR3 has 15 amino acids. Germline V gene sequence: CDR1 LNHDA, CDR2 SQIVND (reference sequence). Trimming took 8 bases from V and 3 from J, leaving 17 bases between them. The CDR3 region is CASDSSGKGYNEQFF. The CDR3 region has the DNA TGTGCCAGTGACAGTAGCGGAAAGGGCTACAATGAGCAGTTCTTC.

This clone was picked up one time. The CDR3 DNA is TGTGCCAGCTCACCCGCGGGTGCCTACGAGCAGTACTTC. Translated: CASSPAGAYEQYF. This sequence joins TRBV18 and TRBJ2-7, with D perhaps matching TRBD2 (5 bases). Germline values: CDR1 KGHSH, CDR2 LQKENI. The CDR3 is made up of 13 amino acids. The V end was cut by 3 bases, the J end by 2 bases, with 8 bases between.

This sequence joins TRBV7-9 and TRBJ2-3; 11 nucleotides agree with TRBD2. Trimming took 3 bases from V and 3 from J; bases not matched to a gene: 2. CDR3 size: 15 residues. Germline V gene sequence: CDR1 SEHNR, CDR2 FQNEAQ (reference sequence). CDR3 DNA: TGTGCCAGCAGCTTTAGCGGGAGGGCTACAGATACGCAGTATTTT. Encoded protein: CASSFSGRATDTQYF.

The chain links TRBV30 to TRBJ1-1; D is perhaps TRBD1 (5 bases). V lost 2 bases, J lost 8 bases, and 9 bases lay in between. The CDR3 is 11 amino acids. In germline, CDR1 is GTSNPN, CDR2 SVGIG (reference sequence). The CDR3 DNA sequence: TGTGCCTGGAGTTTAGGGGTGGAAGCTTTCTTT. It is translated as CAWSLGVEAFF.

The chain couples TRBV5-1 to TRBJ1-2; possibly TRBD1 for D (6 bases). Trimming shortened V by 1 base and J by 1 base, and 17 bases separated the two germline ends. CDR1 and CDR2 (germline): SGHRS, YFSETQ. The CDR3 runs 17 residues. CDR3 in DNA: TGCGCCAGCAGCTTGCTGGGGGCCGGGACCTTTAACTATGGCTACACCTTC. It yields the protein CASSLLGAGTFNYGYTF.

V gene TRBV4-2 combines with J gene TRBJ2-1, with 9 bases identical to TRBD2. There are 18 residues in the CDR3. From germline, CDR1 is LGHNA and CDR2 YNFKEQ. J was trimmed by 4 bases and V by 3 bases; bases with no gene match: 13. The CDR3 is CASSQGTQAGGTYNEQFF. CDR3 DNA: TGTGCCAGCAGCCAGGGTACTCAAGCGGGAGGAACGTACAATGAGCAGTTCTTC.

This clone was seen once. The chain is built from TRBV5-1 and TRBJ1-2, with 8 positions matching TRBD1. The junction had 12 bases not matched to a gene; V was cut back by 1 base and J by 4 bases. The CDR3 runs 17 residues. CDR1 SGHRS and CDR2 YFSETQ come from the germline V gene. This CDR3 is CASSLWGTGLSVYGYTF. In DNA form, the CDR3 reads TGCGCCAGCAGCTTGTGGGGGACAGGTCTATCTGTCTATGGCTACACCTTC.

This clone occurred a few times. The rearrangement uses TRBV18 and TRBJ2-7; 11 nucleotides line up with TRBD2. V shed 4 bases, J shed 4 bases, and the junction held 3 bases outside the gene matches. Per germline, CDR1 KGHSH and CDR2 LQKENI. This CDR3 spans 14 amino acids. The CDR3 is CASSRLAGFYEQYF. CDR3 nucleotide sequence: TGTGCCAGCTCACGACTAGCGGGATTTTACGAGCAGTACTTC.

The rearrangement uses TRBV5-1 and TRBJ2-7; perhaps TRBD1 as D (7 bases). There are 16 residues in the CDR3. V was trimmed by 1 base and J by 4 bases, leaving 18 bases between them. Germline assignment: CDR1 SGHRS and CDR2 YFSETQ. CDR3: CASSLSLSRGVYEQYF. The CDR3 DNA sequence: TGCGCCAGCAGCTTGTCTCTCTCCAGGGGGGTTTACGAGCAGTACTTC.

This clone was detected only a few times. The chain joins TRBV7-2 to TRBJ1-6; the D is unclear. Germline CDR1 is SGHTA and CDR2 is FQGNSA. The V gene lost 1 base and the J gene lost 7 bases, with 8 bases spanning the gap. This CDR3 region has 14 residues. Here the CDR3 reads CASSLGSSNSPLHF. DNA of the CDR3: TGTGCCAGCAGCTTAGGTTCAAGCAATTCACCCCTCCACTTT.

This clone was recorded once. The rearrangement links TRBV19 to TRBJ2-5, with a tentative D call TRBD1 (5 bases). V was trimmed by 5 bases and J by 5 bases, leaving 12 bases between them. Germline assignment: CDR1 LNHDA and CDR2 SQIVND (reference sequence). The CDR3 length is 13 residues. The DNA of the CDR3 is TGTGCCAGTAGTTTTGGGGCCTGGGAGACCCAGTACTTC. This gives the protein CASSFGAWETQYF.

This rearrangement joins TRBV30 to TRBJ2-5; D unclear. V lost 3 bases and J 5 bases, leaving 16 bases between the germline ends. CDR3 length: 14 residues. Germline V gives CDR1 GTSNPN, CDR2 SVGIG (reference sequence). DNA for the CDR3: TGTGCCTGGAGCGTCTCCTCAGTTGGCGAGACCCAGTACTTC. Its protein is CAWSVSSVGETQYF. The variable domain in full, with the rest retrieved from reference TRBV30 and TRBJ2-5, is SQTIHQWPATLVQPVGSPLSLECTVEGTSNPNLYWYRQAAGRGLQLLFYSVGIGQISSEVPQNLSASRPQDRQFILSSKKLLLSDSGFYLCAWSVSSVGETQYFGPGTRLLVL.

This chain connects TRBV10-1 to TRBJ2-1; 7 bases are a match to TRBD2. The CDR3 consists of 15 residues. Per germline, CDR1 WNHNN and CDR2 SYGVQD (reference sequence). The V gene end was trimmed by 0 bases and the J gene end by 4 bases; junction bases not matched to a gene: 3. The CDR3 sequence: CASSESTSVYNEQFF. In nucleotides, the CDR3 is TGCGCCAGCAGTGAGTCTACTAGCGTTTACAATGAGCAGTTCTTC.

The chain recombines TRBV29-1 with TRBJ2-1, with 11 bases aligning to TRBD1. Trimming cost V 3 bases and J 4 bases; bases outside gene matches: 5. Germline CDR1 and CDR2: SQVTM and ANQGSEA. The CDR3 length is 15 residues. The CDR3 DNA is TGCAGCGTTGACAAAGGACAGGGGGCATACAATGAGCAGTTCTTC. Translating it yields CSVDKGQGAYNEQFF.

This clone was counted a few times. The V call is TRBV6-6, the J call TRBJ1-1; D not certain. Trimming took 0 bases from V and 8 from J, leaving 16 bases between them. Germline V gives CDR1 MNHNY, CDR2 SVGAGI (reference sequence). The length of the CDR3 is 15 residues. Written as DNA, the CDR3 is TGTGCCAGCAGTTACTCGGAGTTCAGTACGGAGGAAGCTTTCTTT. It yields the protein CASSYSEFSTEEAFF.

V is TRBV5-4 and J is TRBJ2-1, with TRBD1 matching over 9 bases. CDR3 size: 15 residues. J lost 1 base, V lost 4 bases, and 3 bases had no gene match. Germline loops: CDR1 SGHNT, CDR2 YYREEE (reference sequence). The CDR3 DNA is TGTGCCAGCAGCGCCGACAGGGGGTCCTACAATGAGCAGTTCTTC. It translates to CASSADRGSYNEQFF.

The chain carries TRBV6-1 and TRBJ2-7, with 7 bases that match TRBD1. The CDR3 has 13 amino acids. V was clipped by 6 bases and J by 2 bases; unmatched bases: 4. Germline-derived CDR1 and CDR2 are MNHNS and SASEGT. This CDR3 reads CASRTGQTYEQYF. The CDR3 DNA is TGTGCCAGCAGGACAGGGCAGACCTACGAGCAGTACTTC.

The chain joins TRBV6-6 to TRBJ2-5; possibly TRBD2 for D (6 bases). CDR3 length: 16 residues. Per the germline V gene, CDR1 is MNHNY and CDR2 is SVGAGI (reference sequence). V lost 1 base, J lost 5 bases, and 17 bases lay in between. The CDR3 nucleotides are TGTGCCAGCAGTTACTTTGGCGCCCAAGGAGGGGAGACCCAGTACTTC. Its translation is CASSYFGAQGGETQYF.

V and J are TRBV25-1 and TRBJ2-4; 11 nucleotides agree with TRBD1. The germline gives CDR1 MGHDK, CDR2 SYGVNS. J gave up 4 bases and V 3 bases, and 2 bases lay outside the gene matches. The CDR3 contains 15 residues. The CDR3 reads CASSEGTGGKNIQYF. Here the CDR3 DNA reads TGTGCCAGCAGTGAGGGGACAGGGGGGAAAAACATTCAGTACTTC.